This TCR beta chain comes out of a study of cytomegalovirus exposure and HLA in healthy donors. Points from the study as a whole: Evidence from a later analysis indicated that most CMV-associated TCR beta chains looked HLA-restricted. The authors later found HLA-associated TCR beta chains more clonally expanded than equally common others.

Both 60 Vbeta primers and 13 Jbeta primers went into the PCR. Method: immunoSEQ multiplex PCR; TCRdb's copy keeps in-frame clones and lacks some. The table has around 110,000 clones, roughly three fifths seen once. Concerning this clone: Its target is not known.

The CDR3 has 16 residues. The germline CDR1 and CDR2 sequences are SGHRS and YFSETQ. Deletions cut 4 bases from V and 0 bases from J, with 14 bases between. Donors sampled were nominally healthy, though unrecorded immune exposures were likely. The receptor was derived from a man aged 18 to 29 in good health and CMV-seronegative. Sequenced: PBMCs. The V gene is TRBV5-1, the J gene TRBJ2-1; TRBD1 might be the D (7 bases). The DNA for the CDR3 is TGCGCCAGCAGCGGGGCGGGACAGAGCTCCTACAATGAGCAGTTCTTC. Translated, it gives CASSGAGQSSYNEQFF. The variable domain in full, with the rest retrieved from reference TRBV5-1 and TRBJ2-1, is KAGVTQTPRYLIKTRGQQVTLSCSPISGHRSVSWYQQTPGQGLQFLFEYFSETQRNKGNFPGRFSGRQFSNSRSEMNVSTLELGDSALYLCASSGAGQSSYNEQFFGPGTRLTVL.